This T cell receptor beta chain was recorded in a study of blood T cell repertoires in COVID-19. The authors' processing: Using reference gene primer amplification, nucleated cell counts were estimated. The method was immunoSEQ multiplex PCR; TCRdb's version includes in-frame clones alone and lacks a portion of them. V and J calls plus clone size are reproduced from that table; the DNA served to infer D and trimming. The sample has about 60,000 clones; roughly 82% are singletons. This CDR3 comprises 19 residues. After removal of 1 base from V and 0 bases from J, the junction contained 9 bases not matched to a gene. The germline V gene has CDR1 SGHAT and CDR2 FQNNGV.

The sample was peripheral blood. This receptor was identified in a woman of 80 years or more with acute or convalescent COVID-19. The chain links TRBV11-2 to TRBJ2-3; TRBD2 agrees at 11 bases. In DNA, the CDR3 is TGTGCCAGCAGCTTAGTTAGCGGGGGGGCACGACCTAGCACAGATACGCAGTATTTT. Its translation: CASSLVSGGARPSTDTQYF.